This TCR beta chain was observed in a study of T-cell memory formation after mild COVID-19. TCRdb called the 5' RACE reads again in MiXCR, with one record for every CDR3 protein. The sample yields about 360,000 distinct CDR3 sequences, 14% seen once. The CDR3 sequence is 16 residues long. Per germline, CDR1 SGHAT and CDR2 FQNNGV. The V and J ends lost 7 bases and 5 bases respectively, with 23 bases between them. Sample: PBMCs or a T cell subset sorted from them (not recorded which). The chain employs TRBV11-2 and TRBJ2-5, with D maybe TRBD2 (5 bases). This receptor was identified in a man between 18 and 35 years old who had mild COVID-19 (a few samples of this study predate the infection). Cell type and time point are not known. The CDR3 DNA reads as TGTGCCAGCACCCTCCGGGGTTTTTCGGAGGAGGAGACCCAGTACTTC. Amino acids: CASTLRGFSEEETQYF.